This T cell receptor beta chain originates from a study of long-term antiretroviral therapy in people with HIV. As for the study in general: By about a decade, the earliest samples predate the 2015 immediate-ART recommendation.

V dropped 5 bases and J dropped 0 bases, with 7 bases sitting between them. Germline V lookup: CDR1 GTSNPN, CDR2 SVGIG (reference sequence). The CDR3 sequence is 13 residues long. On this clone: Its specificity is not known.

Survey-level immunoSEQ v3.0 assays were run. The repertoire was sequenced with immunoSEQ multiplex PCR; TCRdb's copy has only in-frame clones and lacks some. Here the sample spans tens of thousands of clones, 85% to 95% being singletons. Study-wide findings and caveats: Blood dating 2004 to 2017 may reflect older ART regimens. Diversity increased after ART yet remained lower than in transplant donor controls.

Clinicians in the United States treated all participants with HIV. The sequence was obtained from a man between 50 and 59 years old with HIV. The chain links TRBV30 to TRBJ2-2; D unclear. This material consisted of unsorted PBMCs, taken 5.3 years after starting antiretroviral therapy. CDR3 residues: CAWGVTNTGELFF. In DNA, the CDR3 is TGTGCCTGGGGAGTTACGAACACCGGGGAGCTGTTTTTT.